These T cell receptor beta chains were read from a single sample in a study of lymphopenia after photon versus proton radiotherapy. Assay used: immunoSEQ multiplex PCR; TCRdb lists only in-frame clones, some missing. The sample holds about 42,000 clones; approximately 82% are singletons and the top ten take 24%. The source material was peripheral blood, sampled from a patient treated with proton-based radiotherapy. The receptors come from a woman in her seventies with pancreatic cancer. CDR3s include the opening cysteine and the closing phenylalanine or tryptophan.

TRBV5-8	TRBJ1-5	CASSLTQDRRLRNQPQHF
TRBV5-1	TRBJ2-1	CASSLAGEPGVGEQFF
TRBV9	TRBJ2-3	CASSVAGKDTQYF
TRBV10-3	TRBJ2-7	CAISFSGPLSGYEQYF
TRBV6-1	TRBJ2-2	CASSDPNTGELFF
TRBV2	TRBJ2-1	CASSTGRESYNEQFF
TRBV15	TRBJ2-7	CATSPRKGDRANF
TRBV28	TRBJ1-5	CASSPQRGTGQPQHF
TRBV6-6	TRBJ1-2	CASSRGQANYGYTF
TRBV27	TRBJ2-3	CASSPPALAGGSGTDTQYF
TRBV5-4	TRBJ1-4	CASSRRSLATNEKLFF
TRBV7-2	TRBJ1-6	CASSPTQRTGWSPLHF
TRBV7-9	TRBJ1-1	CASSEGAGVAEAFF
TRBV7-2	TRBJ2-1	CASSPRTGKDEQFF
TRBV7-9	TRBJ2-5	CASSLGTGYEETQYF
TRBV5-1	TRBJ2-2	CASSLGTLANTGELFF
TRBV5-4	TRBJ1-3	CASSLESSGNTIYF
TRBV10-2	TRBJ2-1	CASRPGQGNNEQFF
TRBV2	TRBJ1-1	CASQTGGTEAFF
TRBV27	TRBJ1-3	CASSLIGGAGGNTIYF
TRBV6-6	TRBJ1-5	CASSYEQGIGQPQHF
TRBV6-1	TRBJ1-5	CASSELRLVSNQPQHF
TRBV11-2	TRBJ1-3	CASSSLDQGFSGNTIYF
TRBV7-3	TRBJ2-1	CASSLTSGGHNEQFF
TRBV5-1	TRBJ2-3	CASSPVGQGTDTQYF
TRBV6-5	TRBJ1-2	CASSYSGQGVYGYTF
TRBV10-3	TRBJ2-3	CAIRNQAGSTDTQYF
TRBV5-1	TRBJ1-3	CASSPADRDGNTIYF
TRBV6-5	TRBJ2-3	CASSNRDTYTDTQYF
TRBV7-3	TRBJ2-1	CASSQQGGSYNEQFF
TRBV19	TRBJ2-6	CASSLQDHSASGANVLTF
TRBV6-5	TRBJ2-5	CASSYVSSGTKTQYF
TRBV5-6	TRBJ2-3	CASSYSGPSTDTQYF
TRBV5-6	TRBJ2-2	CASSFQLAGELFF
TRBV7-9	TRBJ2-7	CASSNPPPYEQYF
TRBV19	TRBJ2-7	CASTSRVGYEQYF
TRBV7-8	TRBJ2-7	CASSRYSGDYEQYF
TRBV7-3	TRBJ2-1	CASSPERGREGEQFF
TRBV6-1	TRBJ2-3	CASSEVSRRVGRADTQYF
TRBV27	TRBJ2-1	CASSLTAGGWNNEQFF
TRBV30	TRBJ2-7	CAWSGTGTPVDEQYF
TRBV7-8	TRBJ2-1	CASSSPRKAGGINEQFF
TRBV7-3	TRBJ2-1	CASSLTPSFSGRGDNEQFF
TRBV11-3	TRBJ2-7	CASSFEQGLDYEQYF
TRBV10-3	TRBJ2-5	CAISSGLAGGSETQYF
TRBV15	TRBJ1-1	CATSRGQGIMNTEAFF
TRBV2	TRBJ1-6	CASSEFFGEVGSSPLHF
TRBV28	TRBJ2-3	CASTRDSLTDTQYF
TRBV18	TRBJ2-1	CASSPSVAGGSYNEQFF